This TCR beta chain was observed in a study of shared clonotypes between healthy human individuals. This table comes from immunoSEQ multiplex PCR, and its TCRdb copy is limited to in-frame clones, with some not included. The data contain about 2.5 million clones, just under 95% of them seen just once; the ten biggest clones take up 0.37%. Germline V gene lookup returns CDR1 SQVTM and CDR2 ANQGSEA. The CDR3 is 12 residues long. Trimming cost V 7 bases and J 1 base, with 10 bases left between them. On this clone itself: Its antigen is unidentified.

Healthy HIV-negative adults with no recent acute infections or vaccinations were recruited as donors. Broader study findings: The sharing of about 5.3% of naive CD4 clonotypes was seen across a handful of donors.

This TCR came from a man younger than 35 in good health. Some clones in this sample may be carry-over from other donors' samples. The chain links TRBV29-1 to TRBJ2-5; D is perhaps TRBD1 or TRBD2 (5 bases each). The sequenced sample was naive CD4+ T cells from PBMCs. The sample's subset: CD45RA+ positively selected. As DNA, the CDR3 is TGCAGCGGGGGACCTTCCCAAGAGACCCAGTACTTC. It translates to CSGGPSQETQYF.